The T cell receptor (beta chain) under discussion was sequenced for a study of T cell changes during pregnancy in multiple sclerosis (dated by TCRdb to the late 2010s). About the study as a whole: In women with multiple sclerosis, the researchers looked at how the T cell repertoire shifted as pregnancy progressed.

The library was made by the immunoSEQ multiplex PCR assay. TCRdb mirrors the immuneACCESS table, restricted to in-frame sequences. Some clones are absent from its copies; in checked studies, under half trace to an unresolved V gene, and the reason for the others is unknown. This sample lists some 70,000 clones; roughly nine tenths were detected once. The biggest ten clones account for about 0.3% of the sample. With regard to this clone: It has no known antigen specificity. No base-level quality is on record; no much larger clone is a single base apart.

The source of this sequence is a female donor in good health, enrolled as a control in a pregnancy study. Sequences were derived from CD4+ T cells from peripheral blood mononuclear cells, sampled in the third trimester of pregnancy.

The CDR3 is CASSIARGTEAFF. The DNA sequence reads TGTGCCAGTAGTATTGCACGGGGCACTGAAGCTTTCTTT. The chain is assembled from TRBV19 and TRBJ1-1; too little of a D gene remains to name it. CDR1 LNHDA and CDR2 SQIVND are derived from the germline V gene (reference sequence). V and J are truncated by 3 bases and 4 bases respectively, leaving an intervening sequence of 9 bases. The CDR3 goes from the cysteine to the phenylalanine over 13 residues. The sequence is cut down to CDR3 DNA, 39 bases in frame from base 1.